The rows below give T cell receptor beta chains drawn from one sample of a study of beta chain features in type 1 diabetes. Assay used: immunoSEQ multiplex PCR; TCRdb lists only in-frame clones, some missing. The sample comprises 810,000 or so clones, 17% of which are singletons, and around 0.02% rests with the top ten. Sequencing input: naive CD4+ T cells from blood. The receptors shown here come from a woman aged 18 to 35 in good health. CDR3s include the opening cysteine and the closing phenylalanine or tryptophan. The D gene is left open where the match is weak. Some rows mark clone size as missing; the rest say once, few, many or name a class of expanded clone.

>TRBJ2-3|TRBV7-9|17|NA|NA
TGTGCCAGCAGCTTAGAGCCAGGGATGGGTCAGACAGATACGCAGTATTTT
CASSLEPGMGQTDTQYF
>TRBJ1-3|TRBV7-9|16|TRBD1|few
TGTGCCAGCAGCCTTATCGGGACAGGGGCTGGAAACACCATATATTTT
CASSLIGTGAGNTIYF
>TRBJ1-1|TRBV28|12|NA|NA
TGTGCCAGCAGCCCCGGTTGGACTGAAGCTTTCTTT
CASSPGWTEAFF
>TRBJ2-5|TRBV7-3|13|NA|few
TGTGCCAGCAGCCCCACCCCCCGGGAGACCCAGTACTTC
CASSPTPRETQYF
>TRBJ2-7|TRBV14|12|NA|NA
TGTGCCAGCAGCGGGTATAAGGGGGAGCAGTACTTC
CASSGYKGEQYF
>TRBJ1-4|TRBV16|12|NA|many
TGTGCCAGCAGCCAATCTGGTGAAAAACTGTTTTTT
CASSQSGEKLFF
>TRBJ2-3|TRBV10-3|19|TRBD2|few
TGTGCCATCAGTGAGTCCCTACTAGCGGGTAGAGTCCGCACAGATACGCAGTATTTT
CAISESLLAGRVRTDTQYF
>TRBJ1-1|TRBV2|16|NA|NA
TGTGCCAGCACCCCCCGGGCAGTCCAACCGAACACTGAAGCTTTCTTT
CASTPRAVQPNTEAFF
>TRBJ2-3|TRBV28|13|NA|few
TGTGCCAGCACCCAGACGTCCACAGATACGCAGTATTTT
CASTQTSTDTQYF
>TRBJ2-7|TRBV6-5|15|NA|NA
TGTGCCAGCAGTTACTCGGGGCGGGGGCCCTACGAGCAGTACTTC
CASSYSGRGPYEQYF
>TRBJ2-5|TRBV7-9|14|NA|NA
TGTGCCAGCAGCTTAGGACTAGTTACGGAGACCCAGTACTTC
CASSLGLVTETQYF
>TRBJ1-4|TRBV28|14|NA|NA
TGTGCCAGCAGTCCTCCCGGGCTGGCCGAAAAACTGTTTTTT
CASSPPGLAEKLFF
>TRBJ1-2|TRBV7-2|14|TRBD1|few
TGTGCCAGCAGCTTTCTGGCAGGGGGTTATGGCTACACCTTC
CASSFLAGGYGYTF
>TRBJ1-5|TRBV5-5|14|NA|NA
TGTGCCAGCAGCTTAGGGGCTGGCAATCAGCCCCAGCATTTT
CASSLGAGNQPQHF
>TRBJ2-2|TRBV28|12|NA|few
TGTGCCAGCAGACCAACCACCGGGGAGCTGTTTTTT
CASRPTTGELFF
>TRBJ2-1|TRBV7-2|15|TRBD2|few
TGTGCCAGCCGGACTAGCGGCAGCTCCTACAATGAGCAGTTCTTC
CASRTSGSSYNEQFF
>TRBJ1-1|TRBV4-2|11|NA|few
TGTGCCAGCAGCCAAGAACTTGAAGCTTTCTTT
CASSQELEAFF
>TRBJ1-1|TRBV28|11|NA|few
TGTGCCACCGAGGGGAACACTGAAGCTTTCTTT
CATEGNTEAFF
>TRBJ2-2|TRBV28|19|TRBD1|few
TGTGCCAGCAGTATGGTGGGACAGGGGAAAGGTGTTTGGTCCGGGGAGCTGTTTTTT
CASSMVGQGKGVWSGELFF
>TRBJ2-1|TRBV6-5|12|NA|few
TGTGCCAGCAGTTACAGAACTGGTGAGCAGTTCTTC
CASSYRTGEQFF
>TRBJ2-3|TRBV27|15|TRBD1|NA
TGTGCCAGCAGTTCGACAGGGGTCCCCACAGATACGCAGTATTTT
CASSSTGVPTDTQYF
>TRBJ1-4|TRBV4-1|20|TRBD1|NA
TGCGCCAGCAGCCCGCGTAAAGGACAGGGGAGAGTAGGAAGGAATGAAAAACTGTTTTTT
CASSPRKGQGRVGRNEKLFF
>TRBJ2-3|TRBV20-1|11|NA|few
TGCAGTGTGGGCTACACAGATACGCAGTATTTT
CSVGYTDTQYF
>TRBJ1-5|TRBV5-1|16|TRBD1|NA
TGCGCCAGCAGCTTGGGCACAGGGGCCCTTAATCAGCCCCAGCATTTT
CASSLGTGALNQPQHF
>TRBJ2-1|TRBV5-1|17|TRBD2|few
TGCGCCAGCAGCTTGGGGACTAGCGGGAGAGGGATCAATGAGCAGTTCTTC
CASSLGTSGRGINEQFF
>TRBJ2-7|TRBV19|15|TRBD2|NA
TGTGCCAGTAGTCCCGGGACTAGCGCCTCCTACGAGCAGTACTTC
CASSPGTSASYEQYF
>TRBJ2-1|TRBV7-3|17|TRBD2|NA
TGTGCCAGCAGCTTAGCCCCGAGCGGGAGGGCCTATAATGAGCAGTTCTTC
CASSLAPSGRAYNEQFF
>TRBJ2-4|TRBV6-6|14|NA|few
TGTGCCAGCAGTTATGCCAGAGCACAAAACATTCAGTACTTC
CASSYARAQNIQYF
>TRBJ2-3|TRBV4-2|18|NA|NA
TGTGCCAGCTCCTCCGGGACTCTCTTTTCCCTCGCGCCAGATACGCAGTATTTT
CASSSGTLFSLAPDTQYF
>TRBJ1-4|TRBV6-5|11|NA|NA
TGTGCCAGCAGTTTAATTGAAAAACTGTTTTTT
CASSLIEKLFF
>TRBJ2-7|TRBV27|15|TRBD1|once
TGTGCCAGCCCGCGTGTTACGACAGGGCCAAAAGAGCAGTACTTC
CASPRVTTGPKEQYF
>TRBJ2-3|TRBV6-6|15|TRBD1|NA
TGTGCCAGCAGAAGGGACAGTTATAGCACAGATACGCAGTATTTT
CASRRDSYSTDTQYF
>TRBJ2-2|TRBV5-1|15|NA|few
TGCGCCAGCAGCCTGACAGTTGACGACACCGGGGAGCTGTTTTTT
CASSLTVDDTGELFF
>TRBJ2-5|TRBV11-2|15|TRBD1|NA
TGTGCCAGCAGCAAGGGACAGGCGCAGCAAGAGACCCAGTACTTC
CASSKGQAQQETQYF
>TRBJ2-7|TRBV9|14|NA|few
TGTGCCAGCCCGGGGAAGGACTCACTATATGGGCAGTACTTC
CASPGKDSLYGQYF
>TRBJ2-1|TRBV11-2|14|NA|NA
TGTGCCAGCAGCCGACTCCGGGGCCCCCGTGAGCAGTTCTTC
CASSRLRGPREQFF
>TRBJ2-2|TRBV19|14|NA|NA
TGTGCCAGTAGTCATCCTGGATGGACCGGGGAGCTGTTTTTT
CASSHPGWTGELFF
>TRBJ2-1|TRBV2|14|NA|few
TGTGCCAGCAGTTTGGACTTCTCCTACAATGAGCAGTTCTTC
CASSLDFSYNEQFF
>TRBJ1-5|TRBV7-2|13|NA|few
TGTGCCAGCAGCCGACAGGAGAATCAGCCCCAGCATTTT
CASSRQENQPQHF
>TRBJ2-1|TRBV18|13|NA|few
TGTGCCAGCTCACCACAGGGTTATGATGAGCAGTTCTTC
CASSPQGYDEQFF
>TRBJ2-7|TRBV5-1|14|TRBD1|NA
TGCGCCAGCAGCTTTCTCCAGGGGGCCTACGAGCAGTACTTC
CASSFLQGAYEQYF
>TRBJ1-2|TRBV6-5|14|TRBD1|few
TGTGCCAGCAGAAACGACAGGGCAAACTATGGCTACACCTTC
CASRNDRANYGYTF
>TRBJ2-2|TRBV7-9|17|TRBD2|NA
TGTGCCAGCAGCTTATTGCCCGGGACTAAGAACACCGGGGAGCTGTTTTTT
CASSLLPGTKNTGELFF
>TRBJ2-2|TRBV7-9|16|NA|NA
TGTGCCAGCAGGCATAGGGACGGTTGGGGGACCGGGGAGCTGTTTTTT
CASRHRDGWGTGELFF
>TRBJ2-1|TRBV20-1|11|NA|NA
TGCAGTGCCCCGGAACACAATGAGCAGTTCTTC
CSAPEHNEQFF
>TRBJ2-7|TRBV18|15|NA|few
TGTGCCAGCTCACCCCTCGAGGGGAGTATGTACGAGCAGTACTTC
CASSPLEGSMYEQYF
>TRBJ2-5|TRBV4-3|13|NA|NA
TGCGCCAGCAGCCAAGACATCGGAGAGACCCAGTACTTC
CASSQDIGETQYF
>TRBJ1-4|TRBV4-1|15|NA|once
TGCGCCAGCAGCCAAGATGAGAACAGGAGACCGGGACTGTTTTTT
CASSQDENRRPGLFF
>TRBJ2-6|TRBV27|19|NA|NA
TGTGCCAGCACATGGGGTAGAGGACGGGGAAGCTCTGGGGCCAACGTCCTGACTTTC
CASTWGRGRGSSGANVLTF
>TRBJ2-2|TRBV7-2|12|NA|NA
TGTGCCAGCAGCTCCGACACACCAGAGCTGTTTTTT
CASSSDTPELFF
>TRBJ1-1|TRBV28|13|NA|few
TGTGCCAGCAGCCGGGGGAGGAACACTGAAGCTTTCTTT
CASSRGRNTEAFF